The 30 T cell receptor beta chains below all came from one sample that was sequenced in a study of beta chain features in type 1 diabetes. These receptors have no identified antigens. The study's findings and limits: Moderately but significantly shorter TCRB CDR3s were found in Type 1 diabetes patients in all four CD4+ subsets.

The authors reverse transcribed all of the isolated RNA, so sequencing captured expressed TCRB transcripts. Profiled with immunoSEQ multiplex PCR; TCRdb holds only in-frame clones, not every one. The table records around 600,000 clones, roughly 12% of them present only once. Material: naive CD4+ T cells from blood. The receptors stem from a man aged 25 to 45 with type 1 diabetes.

This chain links TRBV21-1 with TRBJ2-7. TRBV21-1 is a pseudogene. CDR3 length equals 14 residues. CDR3 residues: CASSGRVWFYEQYF. The CDR3 region has the DNA TGTGCCAGCAGCGGAAGGGTATGGTTCTACGAGCAGTACTTC.

The V gene is TRBV7-3, the J gene TRBJ2-1; D perhaps matches TRBD2 (7 bases). CDR3 size: 14 residues. Trimming removed 5 bases from V and 12 bases from J, with 20 bases in between. Germline CDR1 reads SGHTA; CDR2 reads FQGTGA. CDR3 nucleotides: TGTGCCAGCAGCCCCTTGGGGGGGCGAAGGCGGCAGTTCTTC. This translates into CASSPLGGRRRQFF.

The CDR3 reads CASSRTTGFGEQYF. For the CDR3, the DNA is TGTGCCAGCAGCCGGACCACAGGGTTTGGGGAGCAGTACTTC. This chain joins TRBV7-2 and TRBJ2-7, with D possibly matching TRBD1 (6 bases). CDR3 length equals 14 residues. Looked up from germline, CDR1 is SGHTA and CDR2 is FQGNSA. V lost 5 bases and J lost 7, with 18 bases in between.

This clone was observed a few times. The CDR3 DNA reads TGTGCCAGCAGTGATGGGGCAGGAAATGAAAAACTGTTTTTT. Protein sequence: CASSDGAGNEKLFF. The chain links TRBV2 to TRBJ1-4; possibly TRBD1 for D (5 bases). The length of the CDR3 is 14 residues. V was cut by 3 bases and J by 5 bases, with 10 bases left in between. Germline V gene lookup returns CDR1 SNHLY and CDR2 FYNNEI.

This rearrangement joins TRBV7-2 to TRBJ1-1; weak D call: TRBD1 (5 bases). The germline V and J ends were trimmed by 4 bases and 1 base, with 10 bases remaining between them. From germline, CDR1 is SGHTA and CDR2 FQGNSA. The CDR3 runs to 14 residues. The CDR3 loop is CASSSARENTEAFF. For the CDR3, the DNA is TGTGCCAGCAGCTCCGCCAGGGAGAACACTGAAGCTTTCTTT.

This chain uses TRBV15 with TRBJ2-7, with TRBD1 matching over 9 bases. Germline assignment: CDR1 LNHNV and CDR2 YYDKDF (reference sequence). The CDR3 is 15 amino acids. J was trimmed by 6 bases and V by 1 base; bases with no gene match: 7. This CDR3 reads CATSRGLGTGIEQYF. DNA for the CDR3: TGTGCCACCAGCAGAGGGTTAGGGACAGGGATCGAGCAGTACTTC.

The rearrangement uses TRBV7-2 and TRBJ2-3; no reliable D call. V lost 0 bases and J 0 bases, leaving 10 bases between the germline ends. The CDR3 is 16 residues long. The germline gives CDR1 SGHTA, CDR2 FQGNSA. CDR3 DNA: TGTGCCAGCAGCTTAGCGTACCAGTCCAGCACAGATACGCAGTATTTT. Its protein product is CASSLAYQSSTDTQYF.

The CDR3 coding sequence is TGTGCCAGCAGCCGGGACAGGGGCGAAGAGACCCAGTACTTC. Its translation is CASSRDRGEETQYF. The chain couples TRBV27 to TRBJ2-5; the match to TRBD1 covers 10 bases. Germline assignment: CDR1 MNHEY and CDR2 SMNVEV (reference sequence). The CDR3 length is 14 residues. Trimming cost V 6 bases and J 3 bases; bases outside gene matches: 4.

Here the CDR3 reads CASSEPHGAQETQYF. CDR3 sequence (DNA): TGTGCCAGCAGTGAACCCCATGGGGCCCAAGAGACCCAGTACTTC. The rearrangement uses TRBV25-1 and TRBJ2-5; a possible D gene is TRBD1 (5 bases). Trimming removed 2 bases from V and 1 base from J, with 11 bases in between. This CDR3 comprises 15 residues. CDR1 MGHDK and CDR2 SYGVNS come from the germline V gene. The whole variable domain, remainder taken from reference TRBV25-1 and TRBJ2-5, is EADIYQTPRYLVIGTGKKITLECSQTMGHDKMYWYQQDPGMELHLIHYSYGVNSTEKGDLSSESTVSRIRTEHFPLTLESARPSHTSQYLCASSEPHGAQETQYFGPGTRLLVL.

The rearrangement uses TRBV4-3 and TRBJ1-6; the match to TRBD1 covers 7 bases. The germline CDR1 and CDR2 sequences are LGHNA and YSLEER. Trimming at V came to 4 bases and at J to 10 bases, leaving 13 bases not matched to a gene. The CDR3 is made up of 16 amino acids. CDR3 bases: TGCGCCAGCAGCCGAGATCTGACAGGGTACAGCTCACCCCTCCACTTT. Protein: CASSRDLTGYSSPLHF.

This sequence joins TRBV7-2 and TRBJ2-1; the D gene is possibly TRBD2 (6 bases). The CDR3 length is 15 residues. The V end lost 7 bases, the J end lost 0 bases, and 13 bases lay between the germline ends. The germline V gene encodes CDR1 SGHTA and CDR2 FQGNSA. The CDR3 region is CASIPSAGSYNEQFF. In DNA, the CDR3 is TGTGCCAGCATCCCTAGCGCCGGCTCCTACAATGAGCAGTTCTTC.

V is TRBV4-3 and J is TRBJ2-3; the D gene is possibly TRBD2 (6 bases). This CDR3 is 15 amino acids long. CDR1 and CDR2 from the germline V gene are LGHNA and YSLEER. The germline V and J ends were trimmed by 3 bases and 1 base, with 11 bases remaining between them. CDR3 bases: TGCGCCAGCAGCCACGCGGGGACGGGCACAGATACGCAGTATTTT. Translated, it gives CASSHAGTGTDTQYF.

Concerning this clone: The junction differs from germline at one of its ends, possibly a read error. The chain combines TRBV5-4 with TRBJ1-2; tentatively, D is TRBD1 (6 bases). The CDR3 has 15 amino acids. The germline CDR1 and CDR2 sequences are SGHNT and YYREEE (reference sequence). The CDR3 DNA reads TGCGCCAGCAGCCAAACCAGGGGCAGTAACTATGGCTACACCTTC. Translating it yields CASSQTRGSNYGYTF.

The V call is TRBV11-2, the J call TRBJ2-2; 10 bases map to TRBD1. The germline CDR1 and CDR2 sequences are SGHAT and FQNNGV. Unmatched junction bases numbered 7, after V lost 5 bases and J lost 4 bases. CDR3 length: 16 residues. As DNA, the CDR3 is TGTGCCAGCAGCACCCGACAGGGGGCGAGCACCGGGGAGCTGTTTTTT. It encodes CASSTRQGASTGELFF.

This chain links TRBV7-6 with TRBJ2-3; D is unresolved. This CDR3 has 13 amino acids. V lost 3 bases and J 6 bases, leaving 10 bases between the germline ends. Germline CDR1 is SGHVS and CDR2 is FNYEAQ. The DNA for the CDR3 is TGTGCCAGCAGCTTCTCGGAGACCGATACGCAGTATTTT. This sequence encodes CASSFSETDTQYF.

This clone showed up just a few times. The genes are TRBV7-6 and TRBJ2-1, with 8 bases aligning to TRBD2. In germline, CDR1 is SGHVS, CDR2 FNYEAQ. The CDR3 runs 15 residues. V shed 1 base and J 7 bases; nucleotides not matched to a gene: 6. The CDR3 spells CASSLGGTSGNEQFF. The CDR3 DNA is TGTGCCAGCAGCTTAGGTGGAACTAGCGGAAATGAGCAGTTCTTC.

This clone was found a few times. The genes are TRBV7-9 and TRBJ2-3; 9 bases fit TRBD2. Germline assignment: CDR1 SEHNR and CDR2 FQNEAQ (reference sequence). The junction had 5 bases not matched to a gene; V was cut back by 5 bases and J by 2 bases. The CDR3 length is 15 residues. CDR3 sequence: CASSPIAGVTDTQYF. CDR3 DNA: TGTGCCAGCAGCCCCATAGCGGGGGTCACAGATACGCAGTATTTT.

This clone has just a few counts. This chain uses TRBV18 with TRBJ2-5; 7 nucleotides line up with TRBD1. The trim removed 6 bases at V and 3 bases at J, leaving 10 bases unmatched. CDR3 length: 15 amino acids. Germline CDR1 KGHSH, CDR2 LQKENI. The chain's CDR3 is CASSRSGTEKETQYF. The DNA of the CDR3 is TGTGCCAGCTCCCGCTCCGGGACAGAGAAAGAGACCCAGTACTTC.

This clone occurred a few times. This rearrangement joins TRBV9 to TRBJ1-1, with TRBD1 as a possible D gene (6 bases). The germline V and J ends were trimmed by 3 bases and 7 bases, with 13 bases remaining between them. The CDR3 runs to 13 residues. CDR1 is SGDLS, CDR2 YYNGEE, per germline. Here the CDR3 reads CASSANLQGEAFF. The DNA for the CDR3 is TGTGCCAGCAGCGCCAATTTACAGGGTGAAGCTTTCTTT. The full variable domain, completed using reference TRBV9 and TRBJ1-1, is DSGVTQTPKHLITATGQRVTLRCSPRSGDLSVYWYQQSLDQGLQFLIQYYNGEERAKGNILERFSAQQFPDLHSELNLSSLELGDSALYFCASSANLQGEAFFGQGTRLTVV.

This clone was detected only a few times. The chain uses TRBV2 and TRBJ2-1; D assignment may be TRBD1 or TRBD2 (5 bases each). This CDR3 contains 15 residues. The V end lost 4 bases, the J end lost 0 bases, and 10 bases lay between the germline ends. Germline loops: CDR1 SNHLY, CDR2 FYNNEI. The CDR3 sequence is CASSGSGSSYNEQFF. CDR3 DNA sequence: TGTGCCAGCAGTGGTTCAGGGAGCTCCTACAATGAGCAGTTCTTC.

The chain employs TRBV2 and TRBJ1-1; D gene uncertain. The length of the CDR3 is 15 residues. The V and J ends lost 1 base and 5 bases respectively, with 14 bases between them. CDR1 and CDR2 (germline): SNHLY, FYNNEI. The CDR3: CASSEDGGGGTEAFF. The CDR3 coding sequence is TGTGCCAGCAGTGAAGATGGCGGCGGTGGGACTGAAGCTTTCTTT.

The genes are TRBV10-3 and TRBJ2-2, with D perhaps given as TRBD1 or TRBD2 (5 bases each). The CDR3 length is 15 residues. Germline CDR1 reads ENHRY; CDR2 reads SYGVKD. Trimming shortened V by 11 bases and J by 7 bases, and 23 bases separated the two germline ends. The CDR3 DNA follows: TGTGCCGCCACCCCCCAACGACGAGGGGACGGGGAGCTGTTTTTT. Protein sequence: CAATPQRRGDGELFF.

This clone has only a few counts. CDR3 nucleotides: TGCAGCGGCACCGCGTTTCAGGACAGGGTAGGAAATGAGCAGTTCTTC. Its protein is CSGTAFQDRVGNEQFF. V gene TRBV29-1 combines with J gene TRBJ2-1, with TRBD1 matching over 8 bases. Germline V CDR1 and CDR2: SQVTM, ANQGSEA. Trimming cost V 7 bases and J 7 bases; bases outside gene matches: 18. The CDR3 covers 16 residues.

This clone was recorded a few times. This chain joins TRBV7-3 and TRBJ2-7, with 7 nucleotides matching TRBD2. The CDR3 runs to 13 residues. Germline V lookup: CDR1 SGHTA, CDR2 FQGTGA. V lost 5 bases and J lost 6; bases outside the gene matches: 7. CDR3 sequence: CASSPATGGEQYF. The CDR3 DNA reads TGTGCCAGCAGCCCCGCCACGGGGGGCGAGCAGTACTTC.

The V gene is TRBV7-9, the J gene TRBJ2-3; D is possibly TRBD1 (5 bases). CDR1 and CDR2 (germline): SEHNR, FQNEAQ (reference sequence). This CDR3 is 14 amino acids long. Trimming cost V 5 bases and J 1 base, with 10 bases left between them. In nucleotides, the CDR3 is TGTGCCAGCAGCACAGGACGCCGCACAGATACGCAGTATTTT. Amino acid sequence: CASSTGRRTDTQYF.

This clone was seen a few times. V gene TRBV13 combines with J gene TRBJ2-5; D is perhaps TRBD1 (5 bases). This CDR3 is built from 14 residues. The ends were cut back, 1 base at V and 4 bases at J, with 10 bases in the middle. The germline gives CDR1 PRHDT, CDR2 FYEKMQ (reference sequence). For the CDR3, the DNA is TGTGCCAGCAGCTTAGAGGGGTACCCAGAGACCCAGTACTTC. Translating gives CASSLEGYPETQYF.

The chain is built from TRBV6-6 and TRBJ1-6, with D possibly matching TRBD1 (6 bases). V was pared by 4 bases and J by 7 bases, with 17 bases between. Germline CDR1 reads MNHNY; CDR2 reads SVGAGI (reference sequence). This CDR3 is 16 amino acids long. For the CDR3, the DNA is TGTGCCAGCAGTTCCCCTCCAGGGGTGGAAAATTCACCCCTCCACTTT. Its translation is CASSSPPGVENSPLHF.

This clone was detected only a few times. The V and J genes are TRBV5-1 and TRBJ2-7; D is unresolved. The CDR3 totals 16 residues. The germline CDR1 and CDR2 sequences are SGHRS and YFSETQ. Trimming shortened V by 0 bases and J by 1 base, and 14 bases separated the two germline ends. The CDR3 sequence: CASSLGVRFESYEQYF. The CDR3 DNA reads as TGCGCCAGCAGCTTGGGTGTGAGGTTTGAGTCCTACGAGCAGTACTTC.

The chain links TRBV7-8 to TRBJ2-7; 8 bases are a match to TRBD1. V lost 3 bases, J lost 3 bases, and 7 bases stayed unmatched. CDR3 length: 15 residues. Germline loops: CDR1 SGHVS, CDR2 FQNEAQ. The DNA of the CDR3 is TGTGCCAGCAGCTTCCGAAGGGACAGGCTCTACGAGCAGTACTTC. Translating it yields CASSFRRDRLYEQYF.

CDR3 DNA: TGTGCCAGCAGCGCTGAGGCCGGTCGCGCGAACATTCAGTACTTC. Residues: CASSAEAGRANIQYF. The chain uses TRBV9 and TRBJ2-4; D ambiguous. V was cut by 3 bases and J by 7 bases, with 17 bases left in between. Germline CDR1 SGDLS, CDR2 YYNGEE. The CDR3 loop spans 15 amino acids.